One and the same sample provided the 7 T cell receptor beta chains below, sequenced in a study of identical twins. TCRdb fed the 5' RACE reads into MiXCR, producing one record per CDR3 protein. This table has 700,000 to 950,000 distinct CDR3 sequences, around an eighth appearing once. The sample was also reused in another study, on yellow fever vaccine responses in identical twins.

Sequenced sample: PBMCs. Receptors were obtained from a woman between 18 and 30 years old in good health.

The V call is TRBV29-1, the J call TRBJ2-7, with no clear D. Germline values: CDR1 SQVTM, CDR2 ANQGSEA. The V end lost 3 bases, the J end lost 6 bases, and 21 bases lay between the germline ends. The CDR3 loop spans 15 amino acids. In DNA form, the CDR3 reads TGCAGCGTTGATTTTGGGGAATTCGGGCCCGGCGAGCAGTACTTC. Encoded protein: CSVDFGEFGPGEQYF.

J is TRBJ2-4 and V is TRBV4-1; 9 nucleotides line up with TRBD2. J gave up 9 bases and V 0 bases, and 9 bases lay outside the gene matches. This CDR3 has 16 residues. From germline, CDR1 is MGHRA and CDR2 YSYEKL. CDR3 nucleotides: TGCGCCAGCAGCCAAGAGCTAGCGGGACAGCGTAGCATTCAGTACTTC. Its protein is CASSQELAGQRSIQYF.

The chain recombines TRBV5-1 with TRBJ1-1; D might be TRBD1 (5 bases). V was clipped by 4 bases and J by 1 base, with 17 bases between them. Per germline, CDR1 SGHRS and CDR2 YFSETQ. The CDR3 spans 16 residues. CDR3 nucleotides: TGCGCCAGCAGCCCGGGGGGGAAAACACAGAACACTGAAGCTTTCTTT. Amino acid sequence: CASSPGGKTQNTEAFF.

The rearrangement uses TRBV12-3 or TRBV12-4 and TRBJ2-1, with a weak D call TRBD2 (6 bases). This CDR3 is 14 amino acids long. V was pared by 7 bases and J by 6 bases, with 16 bases between. The CDR3 spells CASIPVVGGNEQFF. The CDR3 DNA reads as TGTGCCAGCATCCCCGTGGTGGGAGGCAATGAGCAGTTCTTC.

This rearrangement joins TRBV12-3 or TRBV12-4 to TRBJ1-5; TRBD1 might be the D (5 bases). This CDR3 has 14 residues. The germline V and J ends were trimmed by 6 bases and 4 bases, with 13 bases remaining between them. The CDR3 spells CASRGTQGNQPQHF. The CDR3 nucleotides are TGTGCCAGCAGGGGAACCCAGGGAAATCAGCCCCAGCATTTT.

V is TRBV7-2 and J is TRBJ2-2; D is undetermined. The CDR3 is 15 amino acids. Germline assignment: CDR1 SGHTA and CDR2 FQGNSA. The ends were cut back, 3 bases at V and 6 bases at J, with 14 bases in the middle. CDR3 nucleotide sequence: TGTGCCAGCAGCTTTTTAGTAAGGTTCGCCGGGGAGCTGTTTTTT. Its protein product is CASSFLVRFAGELFF.

CDR3: CACNRVGNEQFF. CDR3 DNA sequence: TGTGCCTGCAACAGGGTGGGGAATGAGCAGTTCTTC. V gene TRBV2 combines with J gene TRBJ2-1; possibly TRBD1 for D (6 bases). The CDR3 spans 12 residues. CDR1 SNHLY and CDR2 FYNNEI come from the germline V gene. With 11 bases removed from V and 7 bases from J, the gap between germline ends came to 15 bases.